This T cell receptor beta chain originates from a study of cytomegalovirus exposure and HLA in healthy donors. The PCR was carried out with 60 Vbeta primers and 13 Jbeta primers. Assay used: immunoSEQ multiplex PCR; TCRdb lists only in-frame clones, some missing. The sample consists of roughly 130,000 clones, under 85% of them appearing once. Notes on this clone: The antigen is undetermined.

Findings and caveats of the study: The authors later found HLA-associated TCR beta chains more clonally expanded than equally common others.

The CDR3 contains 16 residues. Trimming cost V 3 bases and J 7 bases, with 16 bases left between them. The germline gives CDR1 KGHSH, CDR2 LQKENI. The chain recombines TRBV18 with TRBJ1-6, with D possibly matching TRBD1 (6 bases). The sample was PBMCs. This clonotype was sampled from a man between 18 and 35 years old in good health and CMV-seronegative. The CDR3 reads CASSPEQGMRNSPLHF. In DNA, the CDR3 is TGTGCCAGCTCACCGGAGCAGGGGATGAGGAATTCACCCCTCCACTTT. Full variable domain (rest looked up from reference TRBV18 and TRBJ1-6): NAGVMQNPRHLVRRRGQEARLRCSPMKGHSHVYWYRQLPEEGLKFMVYLQKENIIDESGMPKERFSAEFPKEGPSILRIQQVVRGDSAAYFCASSPEQGMRNSPLHFGNGTRLTVT.